These T cell receptor beta chains were read from a single sample in a study of identical twins. TCRdb analysed the 5' RACE reads with MiXCR anew, one entry per CDR3 protein. The sample shows a few hundred thousand distinct CDR3 sequences, 6.5% to 9.5% of them seen only once. These same records also appear under a second study, on yellow fever vaccine responses in identical twins.

The source material was memory (CD45RO+) T cells sorted from blood. These receptors originate from a young woman in good health. The CDR3 runs from the conserved cysteine through the conserved F or W. The order of the fields is D gene, clone size, V gene, J gene, CDR3 protein, CDR3 DNA. D genes are given only for firm matches. Size tells how often a clone was seen (once, few, many) or the class of an expanded clone, and some rows leave it out.

-,-,TRBV27,TRBJ1-2,CASSPGTQYGYTF,TGTGCCAGCAGTCCAGGGACACAGTATGGCTACACCTTC
TRBD1,-,TRBV7-2,TRBJ2-5,CASSRDRGSGGETQYF,TGTGCCAGCAGCCGGGACAGGGGGTCTGGGGGAGAGACCCAGTACTTC
TRBD1,many,TRBV12-3/TRBV12-4,TRBJ1-6,CASSLSGRQGGSPLHF,TGTGCCAGCAGTTTAAGCGGCCGGCAGGGGGGTTCACCCCTCCACTTT
-,-,TRBV29-1,TRBJ2-1,CSPLSMETGSYNEQFF,TGCAGCCCACTTAGTATGGAGACAGGCTCCTACAATGAGCAGTTCTTC
-,few,TRBV7-8,TRBJ2-7,CASSLTVTYEQYF,TGTGCCAGCAGCTTAACGGTCACCTACGAGCAGTACTTC
-,few,TRBV24-1,TRBJ1-3,CATSGTASGNTIYF,TGTGCCACCAGTGGGACAGCCTCTGGAAACACCATATATTTT
-,-,TRBV28,TRBJ2-2,CASSLSGSLTGELFF,TGTGCCAGCAGTTTATCGGGGAGTTTAACCGGGGAGCTGTTTTTT
-,-,TRBV21-1,TRBJ2-1,CASTLAGGSYNEQFF,TGTGCCAGCACCCTAGCGGGGGGCTCCTACAATGAGCAGTTCTTC
-,-,TRBV3-1,TRBJ2-1,CASSHQSVDEQFF,TGTGCCAGCAGCCACCAGTCGGTGGACGAGCAGTTCTTC
-,few,TRBV12-3/TRBV12-4,TRBJ2-3,CASSFVAGDTQYF,TGTGCCAGCAGTTTCGTTGCAGGGGATACGCAGTATTTT
TRBD2,many,TRBV5-1,TRBJ2-4,CASSPGPGRENIQYF,TGCGCCAGCAGCCCGGGGCCAGGGAGGGAAAACATTCAGTACTTC
-,few,TRBV21-1,TRBJ2-7,CASSNGTGASSSYEQYF,TGTGCCAGCAGCAACGGGACAGGGGCCAGCTCGTCCTACGAGCAGTACTTC
-,few,TRBV6-1,TRBJ2-2,CASSEVAGTATGELFF,TGTGCCAGCAGTGAAGTTGCGGGGACAGCAACCGGGGAGCTGTTTTTT
-,-,TRBV27,TRBJ2-3,CASHGRGRFTDTQYF,TGTGCCAGCCACGGACGTGGGAGGTTCACAGATACGCAGTATTTT
-,-,TRBV20-1,TRBJ2-1,CSARAAQLPWNEQFF,TGCAGTGCTAGAGCGGCACAGCTCCCTTGGAATGAGCAGTTCTTC
TRBD1,-,TRBV6-2/TRBV6-3,TRBJ2-3,CASSLRDRSTDTQYF,TGTGCCAGCAGCCTCCGGGACAGGAGCACAGATACGCAGTATTTT